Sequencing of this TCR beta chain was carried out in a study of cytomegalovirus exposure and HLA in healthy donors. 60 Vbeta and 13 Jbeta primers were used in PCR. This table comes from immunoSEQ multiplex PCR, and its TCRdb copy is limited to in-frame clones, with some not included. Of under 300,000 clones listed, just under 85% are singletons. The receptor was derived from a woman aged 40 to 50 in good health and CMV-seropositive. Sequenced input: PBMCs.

This chain's CDR3 is CASSLASGVNTEAFF. The CDR3 DNA sequence: TGTGCCAGCAGCTTAGCCTCCGGGGTGAACACTGAAGCTTTCTTT. This sequence joins TRBV11-3 and TRBJ1-1, with D uncertain. This CDR3 spans 15 amino acids. CDR1 is SGHNT and CDR2 is YENEEA in the germline V gene. The V and J ends lost 1 base and 0 bases respectively, with 9 bases between them.